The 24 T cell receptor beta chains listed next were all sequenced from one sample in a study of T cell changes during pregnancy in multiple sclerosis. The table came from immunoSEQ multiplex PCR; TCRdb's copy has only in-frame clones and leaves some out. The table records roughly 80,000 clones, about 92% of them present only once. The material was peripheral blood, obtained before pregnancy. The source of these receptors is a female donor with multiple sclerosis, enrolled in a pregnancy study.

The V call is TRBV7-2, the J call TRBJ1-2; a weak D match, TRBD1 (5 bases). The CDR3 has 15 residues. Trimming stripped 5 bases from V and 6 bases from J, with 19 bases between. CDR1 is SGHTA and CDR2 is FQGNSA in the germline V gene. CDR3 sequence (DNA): TGTGCCAGCAGCCCCCTCGGCGCGGGGGTGGATGGCTACACCTTC. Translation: CASSPLGAGVDGYTF.

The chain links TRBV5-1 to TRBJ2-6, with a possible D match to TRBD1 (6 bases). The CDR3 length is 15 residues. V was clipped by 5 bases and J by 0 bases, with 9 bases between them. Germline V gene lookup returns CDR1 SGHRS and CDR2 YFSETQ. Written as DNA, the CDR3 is TGCGCCAGCAGAAAACAGGGCTCTGGGGCCAACGTCCTGACTTTC. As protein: CASRKQGSGANVLTF.

In DNA, the CDR3 is TGTGCCAGCAGCTCTACGGGACTAGCAGGACGGGAGCAGTTCTTC. Protein: CASSSTGLAGREQFF. This chain links TRBV5-6 with TRBJ2-1; TRBD2 matches at 9 bases. The CDR3 extends over 15 amino acids. Trimming took 3 bases from V and 10 from J; bases not matched to a gene: 11. Germline CDR1 is SGHDT and CDR2 is YYEEEE.

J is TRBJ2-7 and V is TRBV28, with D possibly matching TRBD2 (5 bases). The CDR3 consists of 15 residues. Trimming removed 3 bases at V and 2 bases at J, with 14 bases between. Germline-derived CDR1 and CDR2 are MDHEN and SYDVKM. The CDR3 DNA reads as TGTGCCAGCAGTTTTCCCTGGACTGTTACCTACGAGCAGTACTTC. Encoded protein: CASSFPWTVTYEQYF.

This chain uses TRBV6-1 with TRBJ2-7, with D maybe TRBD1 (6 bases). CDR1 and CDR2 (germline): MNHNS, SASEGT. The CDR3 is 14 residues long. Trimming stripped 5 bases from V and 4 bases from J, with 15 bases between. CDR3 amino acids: CASSPRNRVYEQYF. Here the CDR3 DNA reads TGTGCCAGCAGTCCAAGGAACAGGGTTTACGAGCAGTACTTC.

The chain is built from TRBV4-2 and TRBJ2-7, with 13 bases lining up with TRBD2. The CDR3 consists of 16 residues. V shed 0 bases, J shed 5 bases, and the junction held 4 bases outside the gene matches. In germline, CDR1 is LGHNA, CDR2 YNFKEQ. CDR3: CASSQDTSGRVHEQYF. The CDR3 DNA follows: TGTGCCAGCAGCCAAGATACTAGCGGGAGGGTTCACGAGCAGTACTTC.

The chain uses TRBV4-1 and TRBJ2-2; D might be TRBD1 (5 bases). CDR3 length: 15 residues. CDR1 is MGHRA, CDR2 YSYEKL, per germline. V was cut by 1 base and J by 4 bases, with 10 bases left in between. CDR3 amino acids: CASSQAGQGTGELFF. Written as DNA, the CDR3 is TGCGCCAGCAGCCAAGCTGGGCAGGGCACCGGGGAGCTGTTTTTT.

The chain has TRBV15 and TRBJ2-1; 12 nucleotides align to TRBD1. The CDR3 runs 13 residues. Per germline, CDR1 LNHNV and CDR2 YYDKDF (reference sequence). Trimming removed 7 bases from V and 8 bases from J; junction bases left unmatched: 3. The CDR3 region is CATTRDRGHEQFF. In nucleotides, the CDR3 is TGTGCCACCACCCGGGACAGGGGGCATGAGCAGTTCTTC.

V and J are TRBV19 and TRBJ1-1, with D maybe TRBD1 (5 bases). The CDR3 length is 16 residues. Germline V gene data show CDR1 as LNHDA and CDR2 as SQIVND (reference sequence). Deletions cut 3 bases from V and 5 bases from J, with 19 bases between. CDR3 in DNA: TGTGCCAGTAGTATCGTGTTCAGGGTGGTTGGGACTGAAGCTTTCTTT. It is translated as CASSIVFRVVGTEAFF. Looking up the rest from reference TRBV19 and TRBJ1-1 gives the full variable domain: DGGITQSPKYLFRKEGQNVTLSCEQNLNHDAMYWYRQDPGQGLRLIYYSQIVNDFQKGDIAEGYSVSREKKESFPLTVTSAQKNPTAFYLCASSIVFRVVGTEAFFGQGTRLTVV.

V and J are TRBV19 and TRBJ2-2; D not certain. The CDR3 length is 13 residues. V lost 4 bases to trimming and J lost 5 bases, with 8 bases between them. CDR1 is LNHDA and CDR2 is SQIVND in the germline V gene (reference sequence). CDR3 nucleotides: TGTGCCAGTAGTACTACAGTTACCGGGGAGCTGTTTTTT. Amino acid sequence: CASSTTVTGELFF.

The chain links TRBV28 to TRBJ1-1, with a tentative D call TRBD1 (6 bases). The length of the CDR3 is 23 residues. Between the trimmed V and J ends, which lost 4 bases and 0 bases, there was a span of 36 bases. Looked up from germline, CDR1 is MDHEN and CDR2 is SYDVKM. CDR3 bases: TGTGCCAGCAGTTCTTTATTAGGGAGGGGGTCGGCCCTCGGACTATCTATGAACACTGAAGCTTTCTTT. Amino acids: CASSSLLGRGSALGLSMNTEAFF.

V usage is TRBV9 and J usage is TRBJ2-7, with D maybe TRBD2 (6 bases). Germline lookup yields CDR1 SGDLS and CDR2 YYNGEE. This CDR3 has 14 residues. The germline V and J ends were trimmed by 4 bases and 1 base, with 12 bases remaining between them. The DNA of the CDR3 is TGTGCCAGCAGCACAGGAGGGGCTTCCTACGAGCAGTACTTC. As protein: CASSTGGASYEQYF.

This chain's CDR3 is CASSDRDYPREKETQYF. CDR3 DNA: TGTGCCAGCAGTGACCGGGACTACCCTAGGGAGAAAGAGACCCAGTACTTC. This chain uses TRBV21-1 with TRBJ2-5; TRBD2, the table's D call, was not compared with the DNA. TRBV21-1 is classified as a pseudogene. The CDR3 has 17 amino acids.

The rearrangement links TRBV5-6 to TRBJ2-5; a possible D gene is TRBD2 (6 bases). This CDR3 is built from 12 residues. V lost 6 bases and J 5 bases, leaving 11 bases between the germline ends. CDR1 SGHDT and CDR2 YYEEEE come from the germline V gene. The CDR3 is CASTLSGETQYF. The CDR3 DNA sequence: TGTGCCAGCACCCTCAGCGGGGAGACCCAGTACTTC.

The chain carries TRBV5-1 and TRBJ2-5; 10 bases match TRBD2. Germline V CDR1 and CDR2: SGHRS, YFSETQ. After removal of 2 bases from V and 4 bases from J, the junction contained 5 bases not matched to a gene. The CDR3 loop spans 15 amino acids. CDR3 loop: CASSFLAGAGETQYF. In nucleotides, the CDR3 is TGCGCCAGCAGCTTCCTAGCGGGAGCCGGAGAGACCCAGTACTTC.

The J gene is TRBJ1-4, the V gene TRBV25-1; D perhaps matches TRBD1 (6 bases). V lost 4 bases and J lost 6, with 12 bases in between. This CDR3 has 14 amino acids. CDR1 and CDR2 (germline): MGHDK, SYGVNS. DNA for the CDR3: TGTGCCAGCAGTGGACAACAGGGTTATGAAAAACTGTTTTTT. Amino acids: CASSGQQGYEKLFF. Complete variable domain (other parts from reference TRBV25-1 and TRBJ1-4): EADIYQTPRYLVIGTGKKITLECSQTMGHDKMYWYQQDPGMELHLIHYSYGVNSTEKGDLSSESTVSRIRTEHFPLTLESARPSHTSQYLCASSGQQGYEKLFFGSGTQLSVL.

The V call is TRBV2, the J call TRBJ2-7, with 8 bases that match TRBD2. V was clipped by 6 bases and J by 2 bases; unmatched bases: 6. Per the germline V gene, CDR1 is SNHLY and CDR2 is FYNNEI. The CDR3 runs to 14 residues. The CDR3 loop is CASRSGSETYEQYF. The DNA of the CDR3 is TGTGCCAGCAGAAGCGGGAGTGAAACCTACGAGCAGTACTTC.

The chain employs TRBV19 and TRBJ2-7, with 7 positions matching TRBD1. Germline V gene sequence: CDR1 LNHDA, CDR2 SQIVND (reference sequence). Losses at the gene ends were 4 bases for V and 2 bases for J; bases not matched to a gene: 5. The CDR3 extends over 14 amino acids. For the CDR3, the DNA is TGTGCCAGTAGTACCGGACAGGCCCCCTACGAGCAGTACTTC. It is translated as CASSTGQAPYEQYF.

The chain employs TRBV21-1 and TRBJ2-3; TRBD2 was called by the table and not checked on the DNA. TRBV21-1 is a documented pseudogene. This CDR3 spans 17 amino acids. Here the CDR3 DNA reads TGTGCCAGCACCGACGCGGTTAGCGGGAGTTTCACAGATACGCAGTATTTT. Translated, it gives CASTDAVSGSFTDTQYF.

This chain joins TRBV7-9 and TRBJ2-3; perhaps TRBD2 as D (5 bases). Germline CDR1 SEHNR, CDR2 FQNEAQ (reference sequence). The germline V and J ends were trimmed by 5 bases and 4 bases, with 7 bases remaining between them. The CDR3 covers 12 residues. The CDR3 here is CASSEGSDTQYF. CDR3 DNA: TGTGCCAGCAGCGAGGGTTCAGATACGCAGTATTTT. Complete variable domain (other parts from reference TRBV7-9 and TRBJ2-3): DTGVSQNPRHKITKRGQNVTFRCDPISEHNRLYWYRQTLGQGPEFLTYFQNEAQLEKSRLLSDRFSAERPKGSFSTLEIQRTEQGDSAMYLCASSEGSDTQYFGPGTRLTVL.

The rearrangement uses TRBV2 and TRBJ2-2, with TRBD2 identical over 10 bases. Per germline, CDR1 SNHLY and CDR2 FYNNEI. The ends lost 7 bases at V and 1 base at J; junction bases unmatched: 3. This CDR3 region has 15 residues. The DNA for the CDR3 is TGTGCCAGCACCTGGACTAGCGGGAACACCGGGGAGCTGTTTTTT. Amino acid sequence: CASTWTSGNTGELFF.

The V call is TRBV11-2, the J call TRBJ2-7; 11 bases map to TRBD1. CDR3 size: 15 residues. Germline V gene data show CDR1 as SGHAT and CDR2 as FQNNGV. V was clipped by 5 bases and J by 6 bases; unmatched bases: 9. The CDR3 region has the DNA TGTGCCAGCAGCCGATACAGGACAGGGGGCCTCGAGCAGTACTTC. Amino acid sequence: CASSRYRTGGLEQYF.

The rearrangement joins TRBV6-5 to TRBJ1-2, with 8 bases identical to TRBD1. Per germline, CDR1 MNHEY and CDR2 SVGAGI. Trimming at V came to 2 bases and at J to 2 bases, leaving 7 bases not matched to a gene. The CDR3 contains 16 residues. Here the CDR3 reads CASSYRTTGDNYGYTF. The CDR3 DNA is TGTGCCAGCAGTTACCGGACGACAGGGGACAACTATGGCTACACCTTC.

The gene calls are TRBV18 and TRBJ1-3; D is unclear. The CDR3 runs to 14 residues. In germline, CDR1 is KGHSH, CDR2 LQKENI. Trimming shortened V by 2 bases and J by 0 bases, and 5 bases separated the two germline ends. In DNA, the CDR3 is TGTGCCAGCTCACCAGTGAGCTCTGGAAACACCATATATTTT. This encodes CASSPVSSGNTIYF.